These 20 T cell receptor beta chains were sequenced from one sample in a study of shared clonotypes between healthy human individuals. Measured with immunoSEQ multiplex PCR; TCRdb has only the in-frame clones, and not every one. Among 2,500,000 or so clones listed, roughly 93% were seen once. Sequenced: naive CD4+ T cells from PBMCs. Subset of the sample: CD45RA+ positively selected. The receptors here all came from a man between 18 and 35 years old in good health. Some clones in this sample may be carry-over from other donors' samples.

The V and J genes are TRBV5-5 and TRBJ2-2; 8 positions match TRBD2. Trimming cost V 0 bases and J 1 base; bases outside gene matches: 2. The CDR3 contains 16 residues. CDR1 is SGHKS, CDR2 YYEKEE, per germline (reference sequence). In DNA, the CDR3 is TGTGCCAGCAGCTTGGTGGCGGGAGGGAACACCGGGGAGCTGTTTTTT. Translated, it gives CASSLVAGGNTGELFF.

The CDR3 loop is CASSKRELRETQYF. CDR3 sequence (DNA): TGCGCCAGCTCGAAGCGGGAGTTAAGGGAGACCCAGTACTTC. This chain uses TRBV4-1 with TRBJ2-5; 8 positions agree with TRBD2. The V gene's germline CDR1 is MGHRA and CDR2 YSYEKL. This CDR3 region has 14 residues. The V segment lost 8 bases and the J segment 5 bases; nucleotides outside the gene matches: 10.

The rearrangement uses TRBV6-5 and TRBJ2-1, with 10 bases that match TRBD2. Germline trimming cut 6 bases from V and 5 bases from J; bases unmatched to any gene: 7. Per germline, CDR1 MNHEY and CDR2 SVGAGI. This CDR3 is 15 amino acids long. CDR3 sequence: CASRAGGLTHNEQFF. CDR3 bases: TGTGCCAGCAGAGCGGGAGGGTTAACCCACAATGAGCAGTTCTTC.

The rearrangement uses TRBV6-1 and TRBJ1-5; tentatively, D is TRBD1 (5 bases). The CDR3 is 15 amino acids. Germline CDR1 is MNHNS and CDR2 is SASEGT. Trimming left V 3 bases short and J 2 bases short, with 11 bases between. CDR3 in amino acids: CASSERDRRNQPQHF. DNA for the CDR3: TGTGCCAGCAGTGAGCGAGACAGACGCAATCAGCCCCAGCATTTT.

As for this clone: The sample carries other DNA sequences with the same CDR3. This chain uses TRBV9 with TRBJ2-2; D is perhaps TRBD1 or TRBD2 (6 bases each). The CDR3 covers 16 residues. Germline CDR1 SGDLS, CDR2 YYNGEE. V dropped 2 bases and J dropped 2 bases, with 13 bases sitting between them. CDR3 sequence reads: CASSVGGGLNTGELFF. In nucleotides, the CDR3 is TGTGCCAGCAGCGTCGGGGGCGGTTTAAACACCGGGGAGCTGTTTTTT.

The V call is TRBV7-2, the J call TRBJ2-2; TRBD2 agrees at 8 bases. V was clipped by 1 base and J by 5 bases; unmatched bases: 6. Germline loops: CDR1 SGHTA, CDR2 FQGNSA. The CDR3 extends over 16 amino acids. CDR3 DNA: TGTGCCAGCAGCTTAGTCAGCGGGAGAAGTACCGGGGAGCTGTTTTTT. The encoded protein is CASSLVSGRSTGELFF.

This chain joins TRBV28 and TRBJ1-1; perhaps TRBD1 as D (5 bases). Germline CDR1 reads MDHEN; CDR2 reads SYDVKM. This CDR3 is 14 amino acids long. Between the trimmed V and J ends, which lost 1 base and 5 bases, there was a span of 11 bases. The CDR3 spells CASSLFRDGTEAFF. The CDR3 nucleotides are TGTGCCAGCAGTTTATTCAGGGACGGGACTGAAGCTTTCTTT.

The chain carries TRBV4-2 and TRBJ1-3, with 8 bases identical to TRBD1. Germline trimming cut 5 bases from V and 3 bases from J; bases unmatched to any gene: 6. Germline CDR1 LGHNA, CDR2 YNFKEQ. The CDR3 contains 15 residues. Here the CDR3 DNA reads TGTGCCAGCAGCTTAACAGGGGGGAGTGGAAACACCATATATTTT. This gives the protein CASSLTGGSGNTIYF.

Note on this clone: Different DNA sequences within this sample yield the same CDR3. This chain links TRBV5-4 with TRBJ2-1; 7 nucleotides align to TRBD2. CDR1 is SGHNT, CDR2 YYREEE, per germline (reference sequence). J was trimmed by 0 bases and V by 5 bases; bases with no gene match: 8. This CDR3 comprises 16 residues. For the CDR3, the DNA is TGTGCCAGCAGTCTGGGGCTAGCGGCCTCCTACAATGAGCAGTTCTTC. As protein: CASSLGLAASYNEQFF.

V and J are TRBV30 and TRBJ2-1; D possibly matches TRBD1 or TRBD2 (5 bases each). The CDR3 has 14 residues. The V end lost 2 bases, the J end lost 2 bases, and 10 bases lay between the germline ends. Germline V gene data show CDR1 as GTSNPN and CDR2 as SVGIG (reference sequence). CDR3 loop: CAWSWGLAYNEQFF. The CDR3 DNA reads TGTGCCTGGAGTTGGGGGTTGGCCTACAATGAGCAGTTCTTC.

The chain combines TRBV11-2 with TRBJ2-1; D may be TRBD1 (6 bases). The germline V gene has CDR1 SGHAT and CDR2 FQNNGV. V was shortened by 5 bases and J by 6 bases, with 20 bases between the two germline ends. The CDR3 runs 16 residues. CDR3 residues: CASSHRDPTGGNEQFF. In DNA form, the CDR3 reads TGTGCCAGCAGCCACAGGGATCCCACCGGAGGCAATGAGCAGTTCTTC. The entire variable domain, with the rest obtained from reference TRBV11-2 and TRBJ2-1, is as follows: EAGVAQSPRYKIIEKRQSVAFWCNPISGHATLYWYQQILGQGPKLLIQFQNNGVVDDSQLPKDRFSAERLKGVDSTLKIQPAKLEDSAVYLCASSHRDPTGGNEQFFGPGTRLTVL.

V gene TRBV19 combines with J gene TRBJ2-3, with D perhaps TRBD2 (6 bases). The germline V gene has CDR1 LNHDA and CDR2 SQIVND (reference sequence). V was trimmed by 6 bases and J by 1 base, leaving 14 bases between them. This CDR3 has 15 residues. CDR3 sequence (DNA): TGTGCCAGTAGGGCCAACTCGGGGGGCACAGATACGCAGTATTTT. This translates into CASRANSGGTDTQYF.

V gene TRBV30 combines with J gene TRBJ2-3; D remains ambiguous. Germline V gene sequence: CDR1 GTSNPN, CDR2 SVGIG (reference sequence). The CDR3 spans 14 residues. Trimming removed 3 bases from V and 4 bases from J, with 14 bases in between. This chain's CDR3 is CAWSVSLRADTQYF. The CDR3 bases are TGTGCCTGGAGCGTGTCCCTTCGCGCAGATACGCAGTATTTT.

The chain links TRBV9 to TRBJ2-2; TRBD1 is a possible D gene (6 bases). Trimming took 0 bases from V and 5 from J, leaving 11 bases between them. This CDR3 is built from 15 residues. CDR1 SGDLS and CDR2 YYNGEE come from the germline V gene. The CDR3 nucleotides are TGTGCCAGCAGCGTAGGACAGGCATTGACCGGGGAGCTGTTTTTT. This sequence encodes CASSVGQALTGELFF.

This clone came up once. This specimen includes other DNA sequences encoding the same CDR3. V usage is TRBV28 and J usage is TRBJ2-1; no firm D call. Trimming took off 3 bases at V and 5 bases at J, with 8 bases between the two ends. CDR3 length: 13 amino acids. Germline CDR1 reads MDHEN; CDR2 reads SYDVKM. The CDR3 DNA follows: TGTGCCAGCAGTTTGCCTCAGGACAATGAGCAGTTCTTC. Protein: CASSLPQDNEQFF.

This sequence joins TRBV11-2 and TRBJ2-2; 9 bases are a match to TRBD1. Looked up from germline, CDR1 is SGHAT and CDR2 is FQNNGV. Trimming at V came to 5 bases and at J to 8 bases, leaving 6 bases not matched to a gene. The CDR3 runs to 14 residues. The CDR3 DNA reads as TGTGCCAGCAGCCGGACGACAGGGGGAGGGGAGCTGTTTTTT. Amino acids: CASSRTTGGGELFF.

The chain couples TRBV7-2 to TRBJ2-5; tentatively, D is TRBD2 (5 bases). The CDR3 totals 17 residues. Germline V gives CDR1 SGHTA, CDR2 FQGNSA. The V end lost 5 bases, the J end lost 4 bases, and 23 bases lay between the germline ends. This CDR3 reads CASSIQPPAGGAETQYF. The DNA for the CDR3 is TGTGCCAGCAGCATCCAACCCCCGGCGGGCGGAGCAGAGACCCAGTACTTC.

The V call is TRBV18, the J call TRBJ1-4; the D is unclear. Between the trimmed V and J ends, which lost 3 bases and 8 bases, there was a span of 16 bases. From germline, CDR1 is KGHSH and CDR2 LQKENI. This CDR3 spans 15 amino acids. DNA of the CDR3: TGTGCCAGCTCACCCGATAGGCTGGTAGACGAAAAACTGTTTTTT. It is translated as CASSPDRLVDEKLFF.

The J gene is TRBJ1-1, the V gene TRBV6-6; maybe TRBD1 (5 bases). Trimming pared 6 bases from V and 5 bases from J, leaving 19 bases between. From germline, CDR1 is MNHNY and CDR2 SVGAGI (reference sequence). CDR3 length: 15 residues. The CDR3 reads CASRHRRQLGTEAFF. DNA for the CDR3: TGTGCCAGCAGGCACCGGAGACAGCTGGGGACTGAAGCTTTCTTT.

CDR3: CASDQGYSPLHF. CDR3 coding DNA: TGTGCCAGCGATCAGGGTTACTCACCCCTCCACTTT. The chain recombines TRBV28 with TRBJ1-6; tentatively, D is TRBD1 (5 bases). This CDR3 has 12 amino acids. With 8 bases removed from V and 10 bases from J, the gap between germline ends came to 12 bases. Germline CDR1 is MDHEN and CDR2 is SYDVKM.